This T cell receptor beta chain is from a study of beta chain features in type 1 diabetes. There are 15 residues in the CDR3. Unmatched junction bases numbered 3, after V lost 1 base and J lost 5 bases. Germline-derived CDR1 and CDR2 are LGHNA and YSLEER. Expressed TCRB transcripts got sequenced, as all isolated RNA was reverse transcribed. Sequenced by immunoSEQ multiplex PCR; TCRdb stores in-frame clones only, minus some. The sample holds approximately 300,000 clones, about 11% seen once. The V and J genes are TRBV4-3 and TRBJ2-2, with TRBD2 identical over 8 bases. Sequenced input: naive CD4+ T cells from blood. This clonotype was obtained from a woman aged 30 to 39 in good health. The CDR3 nucleotides are TGCGCCAGCAGCCAAGTAGCGGGGTTAACCGGGGAGCTGTTTTTT. Translating gives CASSQVAGLTGELFF.